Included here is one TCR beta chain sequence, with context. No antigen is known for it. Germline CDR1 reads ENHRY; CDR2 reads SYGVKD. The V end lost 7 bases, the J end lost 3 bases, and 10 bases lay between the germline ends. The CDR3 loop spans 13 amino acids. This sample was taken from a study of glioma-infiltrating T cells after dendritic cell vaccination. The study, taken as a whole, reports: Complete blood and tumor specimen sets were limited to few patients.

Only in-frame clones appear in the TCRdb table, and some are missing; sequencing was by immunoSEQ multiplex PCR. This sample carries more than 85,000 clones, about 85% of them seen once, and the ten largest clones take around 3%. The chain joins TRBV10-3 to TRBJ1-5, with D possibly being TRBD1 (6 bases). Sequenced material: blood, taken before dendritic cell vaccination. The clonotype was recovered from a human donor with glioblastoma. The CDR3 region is CAIKQGANQPQHF. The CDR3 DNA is TGTGCCATCAAACAGGGAGCCAATCAGCCCCAGCATTTT.